This passage covers 14 T cell receptor beta chains from one sample sequenced in a study of T cells in Graves' hyperthyroidism and ophthalmopathy. Amplified TCR beta CDR3 regions derived from RNA transcripts. Primed by the HTBI set, a first-round RT-PCR was run on the TCR CDR3. MiXCR, run by TCRdb on the multiplex PCR reads, gives a single entry per CDR3 protein. The table lists around 300,000 distinct CDR3 sequences, 14% of them singletons, with under 30% in the top ten. Specimen: blood. These receptors were collected from a woman aged 25-40 years with Graves' hyperthyroidism.

The chain carries TRBV18 and TRBJ1-5; 9 bases map to TRBD1. The CDR3 spans 17 residues. Germline CDR1 KGHSH, CDR2 LQKENI. J was trimmed by 6 bases and V by 2 bases; bases with no gene match: 11. The CDR3 loop reads CASSPNPGQGRGQPQHF. The DNA of the CDR3 is TGTGCCAGCTCACCAAATCCGGGACAGGGTCGGGGTCAGCCCCAGCATTTT.

At least ten counts were recorded for this clonotype. This CDR3 is CASSQFGTGDYGYTF. CDR3 nucleotides: TGTGCCAGCAGCCAATTCGGGACGGGAGACTATGGCTACACCTTC. The chain links TRBV14 to TRBJ1-2, with D perhaps TRBD1 (5 bases). Germline V gene sequence: CDR1 SGHDN, CDR2 FVKESK. The CDR3 sequence is 15 residues long. V lost 2 bases and J 3 bases, leaving 13 bases between the germline ends.

This clonotype has at least ten counts. This chain joins TRBV6-1 and TRBJ2-5; 9 bases are shared with TRBD2. Trimming at V came to 6 bases and at J to 2 bases, leaving 4 bases not matched to a gene. The germline V gene has CDR1 MNHNS and CDR2 SASEGT. The CDR3 is made up of 14 amino acids. As DNA, the CDR3 is TGTGCCAGCAGCATCGGACTAGCGCAAGAGACCCAGTACTTC. Amino acids: CASSIGLAQETQYF.

This chain joins TRBV3-1 and TRBJ2-1; D is uncertain. Germline assignment: CDR1 LGHDT and CDR2 YNNKEL (reference sequence). The CDR3 loop spans 11 amino acids. The germline V and J ends were trimmed by 3 bases and 11 bases, with 8 bases remaining between them. The CDR3 region is CASSQGLKQFF. DNA for the CDR3: TGTGCCAGCAGCCAGGGGTTGAAGCAGTTCTTC.

As to this clonotype: One base away lies a much larger clone, so this may be a sequencing read error. The gene calls are TRBV5-1 and TRBJ2-7; 7 bases line up with TRBD2. Germline lookup yields CDR1 SGHRS and CDR2 YFSETQ. V was pared by 1 base and J by 6 bases, with 16 bases of the junction left unmatched. The length of the CDR3 is 17 residues. DNA for the CDR3: TGCGCCAGCAGCTTGCCCAGTGGGAGTTCTCCGGGAGGCGAGCAGTACTTC. Protein sequence: CASSLPSGSSPGGEQYF.

This clonotype has at least ten counts. The V and J genes are TRBV11-2 and TRBJ2-1; the match to TRBD2 covers 9 bases. Unmatched junction bases numbered 6, after V lost 0 bases and J lost 3 bases. This CDR3 has 17 residues. CDR1 and CDR2 from the germline V gene are SGHAT and FQNNGV. The CDR3 region has the DNA TGTGCCAGCAGCTTAGATCTAGGAGCGGGAGGCTACAATGAGCAGTTCTTC. Amino acid sequence: CASSLDLGAGGYNEQFF.

This clonotype was seen at least ten times. The chain joins TRBV7-8 to TRBJ2-2; 8 positions agree with TRBD2. This CDR3 contains 17 residues. Germline CDR1 and CDR2: SGHVS and FQNEAQ. Germline trimming cut 2 bases from V and 1 base from J; bases unmatched to any gene: 6. The CDR3 sequence: CASSLTGGTQNTGELFF. The CDR3, as DNA: TGTGCCAGCAGCTTAACGGGGGGGACCCAGAACACCGGGGAGCTGTTTTTT.

Remarks on this clonotype: Being one base from a much bigger clone, this may be a read error. The chain combines TRBV11-2 with TRBJ1-6; D gene uncertain. This CDR3 spans 13 amino acids. The germline V gene encodes CDR1 SGHAT and CDR2 FQNNGV. This CDR3 reads CANSLDANSPLHF. DNA of the CDR3: TGTGCCAACAGCTTAGACGCCAATTCACCCCTCCACTTT.

The chain has TRBV12-5 and TRBJ1-2, with a possible D match to TRBD1 (5 bases). Germline loops: CDR1 LGHNT, CDR2 FRNRAP. V shed 6 bases and J shed 8 bases, with 10 bases lying between them. The CDR3 covers 11 residues. CDR3 sequence reads: CASGDGGGYTF. For the CDR3, the DNA is TGTGCTAGTGGCGATGGGGGAGGCTACACCTTC.

This clonotype turned up a few times. The rearrangement uses TRBV19 and TRBJ1-5; tentative D call: TRBD1 (6 bases). CDR1 and CDR2 (germline): LNHDA, SQIVND (reference sequence). Trimming cost V 9 bases and J 0 bases, with 15 bases left between them. The CDR3 extends over 15 amino acids. CDR3 in DNA: TGTGCCAGAAAAACAGGGTATCATAGCAATCAGCCCCAGCATTTT. It codes for CARKTGYHSNQPQHF. Complete variable domain (other parts from reference TRBV19 and TRBJ1-5): DGGITQSPKYLFRKEGQNVTLSCEQNLNHDAMYWYRQDPGQGLRLIYYSQIVNDFQKGDIAEGYSVSREKKESFPLTVTSAQKNPTAFYLCARKTGYHSNQPQHFGDGTRLSIL.

This clonotype was counted at least ten times. This sequence joins TRBV6-5 and TRBJ2-7, with D perhaps given as TRBD1 or TRBD2 (5 bases each). V was trimmed by 2 bases and J by 6 bases, leaving 11 bases between them. Germline CDR1 MNHEY, CDR2 SVGAGI. CDR3 size: 13 residues. The chain's CDR3 is CASSYRDASEQYF. In nucleotides, the CDR3 is TGTGCCAGCAGTTACCGGGACGCGAGCGAGCAGTACTTC.

This chain links TRBV20-1 with TRBJ2-3, with 10 bases identical to TRBD2. Trimming at V came to 2 bases and at J to 6 bases, leaving 5 bases not matched to a gene. There are 14 residues in the CDR3. The germline CDR1 and CDR2 sequences are DFQATT and SNEGSKA (reference sequence). This chain's CDR3 is CSARPLAGADTQYF. The CDR3 DNA follows: TGCAGTGCTAGACCGCTAGCGGGAGCGGATACGCAGTATTTT.

The chain combines TRBV19 with TRBJ1-2, with a weak D call TRBD1 (5 bases). The V end lost 9 bases, the J end lost 4 bases, and 15 bases lay between the germline ends. In germline, CDR1 is LNHDA, CDR2 SQIVND (reference sequence). The CDR3 runs 13 residues. The CDR3, as DNA: TGTGCCAGCGACCTACAGGCGGGCTATGGCTACACCTTC. It translates to CASDLQAGYGYTF.

J is TRBJ1-5 and V is TRBV6-2 or TRBV6-3; TRBD1 agrees at 8 bases. V dropped 11 bases and J dropped 0; count of bases not matched to a gene: 27. The CDR3 is made up of 21 amino acids. The germline V gene encodes CDR1 MNHEY and CDR2 SVGEGT. This CDR3 reads CAGTTGVEPTSPHYSNQPQHF. The CDR3 nucleotides are TGTGCCGGCACGACAGGGGTTGAACCTACATCACCCCATTATAGCAATCAGCCCCAGCATTTT.